The clone carrying this TCR beta chain was seen more than once but under ten times. The data are from a study of CD8+ T cells in alopecia areata. Germline V gene lookup returns CDR1 SEHNR and CDR2 FQNEAQ (reference sequence). CDR3 length: 15 amino acids. The V gene end was trimmed by 3 bases and the J gene end by 2 bases; junction bases not matched to a gene: 4. This sample's treatment: oral pan-JAK inhibitor, 5-10 mg twice daily. RNA extraction was followed by reverse transcription into cDNA, which acted as the sequencing template. Assay used: immunoSEQ multiplex PCR; TCRdb lists only in-frame clones, some missing. The repertoire includes 60,000 to 85,000 clones, 29% of them detected once, and 14% to 15% sits in the top ten.

The gene calls are TRBV7-9 and TRBJ1-1, with 9 bases lining up with TRBD1. This sample comprised CD8+ T cells sorted from blood, obtained at week 4, from a patient treated with tofacitinib. The receptor's source is a human donor with alopecia areata. CDR3 region: CASSLIQGANTEAFF. CDR3 in DNA: TGTGCCAGCAGCTTGATACAGGGGGCCAACACTGAAGCTTTCTTT.